This TCR beta chain originates from a study of cytomegalovirus exposure and HLA in healthy donors. Notes on the study in general: Three chains tied to CMV proved CMV antigen-specific in vitro. After further analysis at a later stage, around 17,000 TCR beta sequences were associated with HLA alleles at 0.05 false discovery rate. Immune exposure data for these donors was limited to CMV serostatus. Researchers reportedly found TCR beta sequences accurately predicted most subjects' HLA-A and HLA-B alleles.

13 Jbeta primers and 60 Vbeta primers were used for the PCR. The table came from immunoSEQ multiplex PCR; TCRdb's copy has only in-frame clones and leaves some out. The sample consists of 120,000 or so clones, roughly 80% of them appearing once. Concerning this clone: The antigen is not known.

Germline CDR1 is SGHTA and CDR2 is FQGNSA. Trimming removed 4 bases from V and 4 bases from J; junction bases left unmatched: 6. CDR3 length equals 15 residues. The sample taken for sequencing was PBMCs. The sequence was collected from a woman in her forties in good health and CMV-seropositive. The rearrangement joins TRBV7-2 to TRBJ2-7; 11 nucleotides line up with TRBD2. The CDR3 DNA reads TGTGCCAGCAGCTCCGGACTAGCGGGTCCTTACGAGCAGTACTTC. Translated, it gives CASSSGLAGPYEQYF. Drawing the rest from reference TRBV7-2 and TRBJ2-7, the complete variable domain is GAGVSQSPSNKVTEKGKDVELRCDPISGHTALYWYRQSLGQGLEFLIYFQGNSAPDKSGLPSDRFSAERTGGSVSTLTIQRTQQEDSAVYLCASSSGLAGPYEQYFGPGTRLTVT.